A single sample gave rise to the 18 T cell receptor beta chains below, sequenced in a study of T cell changes during pregnancy in multiple sclerosis (dated by TCRdb to 2018 to 2020). Library prep was done by the immunoSEQ multiplex PCR assay. As stored in TCRdb, this immuneACCESS dataset retains in-frame rearrangements with V and J assigned. A fraction of the clones does not appear; measured against another copy, unresolved V genes explain less than half of the discrepancy, and the remainder lacks a known reason. The sample table holds about 35,000 clones, of which under 95% were seen once. Clones ranked in the top ten supply 5.4% of the sample. Source: peripheral blood, taken in the third trimester of pregnancy. These receptors were taken from a female donor in good health, enrolled as a control in a pregnancy study.

The sample holds one count of this clone. The chain combines TRBV7-9 with TRBJ2-7; 13 bases are shared with TRBD2. The V and J ends lost 4 bases and 6 bases, in that order; junction bases with no gene match: 3. The length of the CDR3 is 14 residues. The germline V gene has CDR1 SEHNR and CDR2 FQNEAQ (reference sequence). Here the CDR3 reads CASSSGLAGVEQYF. The CDR3 coding sequence is TGTGCCAGCAGCTCCGGACTAGCGGGAGTCGAGCAGTACTTC.

This rearrangement joins TRBV6-5 to TRBJ1-2; D not certain. The CDR3 is 15 amino acids. Trimming left V 0 bases short and J 4 bases short, with 12 bases between. The germline gives CDR1 MNHEY, CDR2 SVGAGI. CDR3 in DNA: TGTGCCAGCAGTTACTCGAGCGGGCTCTCCTATGGCTACACCTTC. The encoded protein is CASSYSSGLSYGYTF.

In its sample, this clone was seen once. The chain couples TRBV28 to TRBJ2-1, with 11 bases that match TRBD2. The germline V gene has CDR1 MDHEN and CDR2 SYDVKM. J gave up 1 base and V 5 bases, and 7 bases lay outside the gene matches. The CDR3 has 17 amino acids. DNA for the CDR3: TGTGCCAGCAGTCCCCGGCTAGCGGGGGGATCCTACAATGAGCAGTTCTTC. Its translation is CASSPRLAGGSYNEQFF.

The rearrangement links TRBV9 to TRBJ1-2, with a weak D call TRBD1 (6 bases). This CDR3 is 11 amino acids long. V dropped 5 bases and J dropped 5 bases, with 7 bases sitting between them. Germline lookup yields CDR1 SGDLS and CDR2 YYNGEE. In nucleotides, the CDR3 is TGTGCCAGCAGGGACAGATATGGCTACACCTTC. Protein sequence: CASRDRYGYTF.

The genes are TRBV9 and TRBJ2-7, with 9 bases aligning to TRBD2. CDR1 is SGDLS and CDR2 is YYNGEE in the germline V gene. The CDR3 length is 15 residues. J gave up 3 bases and V 4 bases, and 8 bases lay outside the gene matches. The CDR3 region has the DNA TGTGCCAGCAGCCCGGGGGGAGCGGGGGGCTACGAGCAGTACTTC. Translating gives CASSPGGAGGYEQYF.

The genes are TRBV14 and TRBJ1-1; D possibly corresponds to TRBD1 (6 bases). Germline V gene sequence: CDR1 SGHDN, CDR2 FVKESK. The CDR3 extends over 13 amino acids. Trimming pared 1 base from V and 8 bases from J, leaving 11 bases between. The CDR3 sequence is CASSQVDGGEAFF. For the CDR3, the DNA is TGTGCCAGCAGCCAAGTTGATGGGGGCGAAGCTTTCTTT.

The V call is TRBV6-1, the J call TRBJ1-2; 9 bases align to TRBD1. CDR1 and CDR2 (germline): MNHNS, SASEGT. V was pared by 7 bases and J by 8 bases, with 14 bases of the junction left unmatched. The CDR3 length is 15 residues. The CDR3 protein is CASNPLTGGSEGYTF. CDR3 DNA: TGTGCCAGCAACCCCCTAACAGGGGGCTCAGAAGGCTACACCTTC.

The chain is built from TRBV9 and TRBJ2-3; 9 bases fit TRBD2. The V and J ends lost 3 bases and 3 bases, in that order; junction bases with no gene match: 14. Looked up from germline, CDR1 is SGDLS and CDR2 is YYNGEE. The CDR3 consists of 18 residues. CDR3 protein: CASSETLPGLAQTDTQYF. The DNA of the CDR3 is TGTGCCAGCAGCGAAACCCTACCGGGACTAGCCCAAACAGATACGCAGTATTTT.

This clone has more than one count but fewer than ten. The V and J genes are TRBV5-4 and TRBJ2-1; 10 nucleotides line up with TRBD1. The CDR3 spans 14 residues. Trimming took 4 bases from V and 10 from J; bases not matched to a gene: 8. Germline-derived CDR1 and CDR2 are SGHNT and YYREEE (reference sequence). CDR3 DNA: TGTGCCAGCAGCGGGGGACAGGGGCAACGGGAGCAGTTCTTC. It specifies CASSGGQGQREQFF. The full variable domain, in which reference TRBV5-4 and TRBJ2-1 provide the parts outside the CDR3, is ETGVTQSPTHLIKTRGQQVTLRCSSQSGHNTVSWYQQALGQGPQFIFQYYREEENGRGNFPPRFSGLQFPNYSSELNVNALELDDSALYLCASSGGQGQREQFFGPGTRLTVL.

In its sample, this clone was seen once. V and J are TRBV5-1 and TRBJ2-1, with TRBD2 as a possible D gene (7 bases). The CDR3 runs 16 residues. Trimming took off 7 bases at V and 2 bases at J, with 19 bases between the two ends. Germline V gene data show CDR1 as SGHRS and CDR2 as YFSETQ. CDR3 in amino acids: CASFLRGASAYNEQFF. CDR3 coding DNA: TGCGCCAGCTTTCTTCGGGGGGCGTCGGCCTACAATGAGCAGTTCTTC.

This clone has a handful of counts. The chain recombines TRBV6-1 with TRBJ2-5, with D perhaps matching TRBD1 (6 bases). CDR1 is MNHNS and CDR2 is SASEGT in the germline V gene. Trimming removed 6 bases at V and 1 base at J, with 15 bases between. The CDR3 consists of 15 residues. CDR3 in amino acids: CASRGNRAPQETQYF. The CDR3 DNA reads as TGTGCCAGCAGAGGGAACAGGGCACCCCAAGAGACCCAGTACTTC.

J is TRBJ2-1 and V is TRBV11-2; perhaps TRBD2 as D (6 bases). The germline V and J ends were trimmed by 2 bases and 12 bases, with 11 bases remaining between them. The CDR3 covers 12 residues. Germline V gene lookup returns CDR1 SGHAT and CDR2 FQNNGV. CDR3 protein: CASSLFGTGQFF. CDR3 nucleotides: TGTGCCAGCAGCTTATTTGGGACTGGGCAGTTCTTC.

CDR3 bases: TGTGCCAGCAGTTCGGGGACAGGGGTCTACAATGAGCAGTTCTTC. Translation gives CASSSGTGVYNEQFF. The chain recombines TRBV28 with TRBJ2-1; 10 bases map to TRBD1. Germline V gives CDR1 MDHEN, CDR2 SYDVKM. V trimming: 4 bases; J trimming: 3 bases; junction bases outside the gene matches: 3. The CDR3 covers 15 residues.

This clone was seen a handful of times. V is TRBV13 and J is TRBJ2-7; D is perhaps TRBD1 (5 bases). The germline gives CDR1 PRHDT, CDR2 FYEKMQ (reference sequence). This CDR3 has 15 amino acids. V dropped 1 base and J dropped 6 bases, with 16 bases sitting between them. CDR3 protein: CASSLVQGNIGEQYF. The DNA for the CDR3 is TGTGCCAGCAGCTTAGTGCAGGGTAATATTGGCGAGCAGTACTTC.

The chain couples TRBV4-3 to TRBJ2-1, with 8 positions matching TRBD2. The V gene's germline CDR1 is LGHNA and CDR2 YSLEER. CDR3 size: 17 residues. The V gene end was trimmed by 0 bases and the J gene end by 4 bases; junction bases not matched to a gene: 8. The CDR3 nucleotides are TGCGCCAGCAGCCAAGATGTCGGGGGGGCCCTGTACAATGAGCAGTTCTTC. Translating it yields CASSQDVGGALYNEQFF.

CDR3 sequence (DNA): TGTGCCAGCAGCCCCACCGGGACTGTTGACTACAATGAGCAGTTCTTC. This encodes CASSPTGTVDYNEQFF. The chain employs TRBV11-1 and TRBJ2-1; possibly TRBD2 for D (6 bases). The CDR3 consists of 16 residues. With 5 bases removed from V and 3 bases from J, the gap between germline ends came to 17 bases. The germline V gene has CDR1 SGHAT and CDR2 FQDESV (reference sequence).

This sequence joins TRBV11-2 and TRBJ2-7; 7 bases match TRBD1. V was pared by 5 bases and J by 4 bases, with 11 bases of the junction left unmatched. Germline-derived CDR1 and CDR2 are SGHAT and FQNNGV. The CDR3 length is 15 residues. Here the CDR3 DNA reads TGTGCCAGCAGCCCCCTTGCAGGGGGATTGTACGAGCAGTACTTC. Translation gives CASSPLAGGLYEQYF.

V usage is TRBV9 and J usage is TRBJ1-1; D may be TRBD1 (5 bases). The CDR3 extends over 12 amino acids. V was trimmed by 4 bases and J by 14 bases, leaving 18 bases between them. Per the germline V gene, CDR1 is SGDLS and CDR2 is YYNGEE. DNA of the CDR3: TGTGCCAGCAGCCCCCTTGGGGGGTGGGTGTTCTTT. Translation: CASSPLGGWVFF.